This T cell receptor beta chain stems from a study of metastatic and nonmetastatic thyroid tumors. The overall study: Both malignant and benign thyroid patients supplied peripheral blood and tumor or nodule tissue samples, across which the repertoires of these patients were then compared. The study, taken as a whole, reports: Benign nodules were reported to have significantly lower TCR beta diversity than malignant thyroid tumors, in blood and tumor.

The V gene's germline CDR1 is SGHVS and CDR2 FQNEAQ. The CDR3 sequence is 15 residues long. Trimming left V 5 bases short and J 8 bases short, with 21 bases between. All patients reached thyroid surgery having received no treatment beforehand. Details on this clone: Its antigen is as yet unknown.

As processed by the authors: What underpinned the distant-metastasis classifier for papillary thyroid cancer was the set of CDR3 differences across clinicopathological groups. From the PCR reads, TCRdb re-called clones with MiXCR. V and J calls and clone size were set by TCRdb, not the authors. The sample carries 70,000 or so clones, 12% to 15% recorded once. The rearrangement uses TRBV7-8 and TRBJ1-2; possibly TRBD1 for D (5 bases). The sequencing sample was made of blood. The origin of this receptor is a male donor with papillary thyroid cancer or a benign thyroid nodule (not recorded which). Some clones in this sample may be carry-over from other donors' samples. For the CDR3, the DNA is TGTGCCAGCAGCGAGAACCGGGGCGGAGGAACCGGCTACACCTTC. This sequence encodes CASSENRGGGTGYTF. The whole variable domain, remainder taken from reference TRBV7-8 and TRBJ1-2, is GAGVSQSPRYKVAKRGQDVALRCDPISGHVSLFWYQQALGQGPEFLTYFQNEAQLDKSGLPSDRFFAERPEGSVSTLKIQRTQQEDSAVYLCASSENRGGGTGYTFGSGTRLTVV.